This T cell receptor beta chain is drawn from a study of Graves' ophthalmopathy and Graves' hyperthyroidism. Overall study context: Calling hyperthyroidism stable required that no ophthalmopathy show up within 18 months of follow-up.

Hyperthyroidism patients, aged 18 to 65, were newly diagnosed, under 2 months' duration. The study excluded patients with other autoimmune diseases, uncontrolled infections, pregnancy or lactation. Amplification targeted the TCR beta CDR3 regions, with RNA transcripts as the source material. HTBI primers were used in a first-round RT-PCR, which preceded a second-round multiplex PCR. TCRdb reprocessed the multiplex PCR reads with MiXCR, giving one entry per CDR3 protein. This sample has around 1,200,000 distinct CDR3 sequences, with around a third found just once. Per germline, CDR1 SQVTM and CDR2 ANQGSEA. Trimming removed 7 bases from V and 0 bases from J, with 16 bases in between. The CDR3 runs 15 residues.

The origin of this receptor is an adult man with Graves' hyperthyroidism. V and J are TRBV29-1 and TRBJ2-1, with D possibly matching TRBD1 (5 bases). Sequenced input: peripheral blood or thyroid tissue (not recorded which). The CDR3 DNA sequence: TGCAGCGCCGAAAGGACAACCTTCTCCTACAATGAGCAGTTCTTC. Its translation: CSAERTTFSYNEQFF.